Listed below are T cell receptor beta chains from one sample, sequenced in a study of blood T cell repertoires in COVID-19. The protocol was immunoSEQ multiplex PCR, while the TCRdb copy is restricted to in-frame clones and leaves out a portion. The data show about 180,000 clones, about nine tenths seen once. Material for sequencing was peripheral blood. The receptors shown here come from a woman aged 45 to 65 with acute or convalescent COVID-19. Each CDR3 is given with its conserved first and last residue. The D gene is left open where the match is weak. The size entry is marked missing in some rows and otherwise reads once, few, many or a size class.

abundance	v_gene	j_gene	d_gene	CDR3nt	CDR3aa
few	TRBV18	TRBJ1-2	.	TGTGCCAGCTCACCTAGCGAGAGCCGTCCCTATGGCTACACCTTC	CASSPSESRPYGYTF
.	TRBV28	TRBJ1-1	TRBD1	TGTGCCAGCAGGACAGGGGACACTGAAGCTTTCTTT	CASRTGDTEAFF
.	TRBV5-1	TRBJ2-3	TRBD1	TGCGCCAGCAGCTTTACAGGGGACGCTTTCACAGATACGCAGTATTTT	CASSFTGDAFTDTQYF
.	TRBV5-8	TRBJ2-7	TRBD1	TGTGCCAGCAGCTACAGCAGGGGGCTCGGCGAGCAGTACTTC	CASSYSRGLGEQYF
once	TRBV5-1	TRBJ2-2	TRBD1	TGCGCCAGCAGGCGAGACAGGGGGACCCTCACCGGGGAGCTGTTTTTT	CASRRDRGTLTGELFF
.	TRBV10-2	TRBJ2-7	.	TGCGCCAGCAGTGCCGGGAACTCCTACGAGCAGTACTTC	CASSAGNSYEQYF
.	TRBV5-1	TRBJ1-6	TRBD1	TGCGCCAGCAGCATCGGGACAGGGTATAGCTCGGGGAATTCACCCCTCCACTTT	CASSIGTGYSSGNSPLHF
.	TRBV10-3	TRBJ2-6	TRBD1	TGTGCCATCAGTGAGCCGGACAGGGCGACAGGGGCCAACGTCCTGACTTTC	CAISEPDRATGANVLTF
.	TRBV5-4	TRBJ1-4	TRBD1	TGTGCCAGCAGCCCTACAGGGGGCGTACAGAATGAAAAACTGTTTTTT	CASSPTGGVQNEKLFF
.	TRBV12-3/TRBV12-4	TRBJ2-3	TRBD2	TGTGCCAGCCTAGCGGGAGGGGATACGCAGTATTTT	CASLAGGDTQYF
many	TRBV7-4	TRBJ1-4	.	TGTGCCAGCAGCTTAAACTTTAATGAAAAACTGTTTTTT	CASSLNFNEKLFF
.	TRBV7-3	TRBJ1-5	TRBD1	TGTGCCAGCAGTCCGACAGGGAACAATCAGCCCCAGCATTTT	CASSPTGNNQPQHF
.	TRBV5-4	TRBJ1-3	TRBD1	TGTGCCAGCAGCTTGAGGGGACAGGGAGGAAACACCATATATTTT	CASSLRGQGGNTIYF
.	TRBV12-3/TRBV12-4	TRBJ1-2	.	TGTGCCAGCAGTTTAGGGGCTGGACACGGCTACACCTTC	CASSLGAGHGYTF
.	TRBV4-1	TRBJ2-7	TRBD2	TGCGCCAGCAGCCAAGGAAGCGGGAGGGCCAACGAGCAGTACTTC	CASSQGSGRANEQYF
.	TRBV7-2	TRBJ2-7	.	TGTGCCAGCAGCATTGTGGACTCGGATCGCTACGAGCAGTACTTC	CASSIVDSDRYEQYF
.	TRBV7-9	TRBJ1-1	TRBD1	TGTGCCAGCAGCAAAGGACAGGGGGACGCTGAAGCTTTCTTT	CASSKGQGDAEAFF
.	TRBV9	TRBJ2-2	TRBD2	TGTGCCAGCAACCCGGGGGGTTGGGCCGGGGAGCTGTTTTTT	CASNPGGWAGELFF
.	TRBV4-1	TRBJ2-1	.	TGCGCCAGCAGCCAGACTACCCCTGAGCAGTTCTTC	CASSQTTPEQFF
once	TRBV6-6	TRBJ2-7	TRBD1	TGTGCCAGCCGGGACAGGACCTACGAGCAGTACTTC	CASRDRTYEQYF
once	TRBV19	TRBJ2-5	TRBD1	TGTGCCAGTACCCTCACACGGGAACAGGGGACGTACCAAGAGACCCAGTACTTC	CASTLTREQGTYQETQYF
.	TRBV15	TRBJ1-1	TRBD1	TGTGCCACCAGCAGAGTTTTGACAGGGTCATATTTCGCTGAAGCTTTCTTT	CATSRVLTGSYFAEAFF
.	TRBV13	TRBJ1-1	.	TGTGCCAGCAGCGGGTCGGGTCGCCCCGAAGCTTTCTTT	CASSGSGRPEAFF
.	TRBV6-4	TRBJ2-5	TRBD2	TGTGCCAGCACCCCCACTAGCGTGCCGAAGACCCAGTACTTC	CASTPTSVPKTQYF
.	TRBV27	TRBJ1-3	.	TGTGCCAGCAGTCAGGGGAGTGGGTACTCTGGAAACACCATATATTTT	CASSQGSGYSGNTIYF
.	TRBV5-1	TRBJ1-3	.	TGCGCCAGCAGATCAGGGCTGGCTGGAAACACCATATATTTT	CASRSGLAGNTIYF
.	TRBV6-5	TRBJ1-1	.	TGTGCCAGCAGTTCTTTCGTAGAGGCTTTCTTT	CASSSFVEAFF
once	TRBV2	TRBJ1-2	.	TGTGCCAGCAGCTTTGGGGCAGGCTATGGCTACACCTTC	CASSFGAGYGYTF
.	TRBV24-1	TRBJ1-5	TRBD1	TGTGCCACCAGTGAGGGAGGACAGGGGTATCAGCCCCAGCATTTT	CATSEGGQGYQPQHF
.	TRBV19	TRBJ1-3	.	TGTGCCAGTAGTATGCAGGCCTCTGGAAACACCATATATTTT	CASSMQASGNTIYF
.	TRBV7-2	TRBJ1-1	.	TGTGCCAGCAGCCCGGGACAAATGAACACTGAAGCTTTCTTT	CASSPGQMNTEAFF
.	TRBV12-3/TRBV12-4	TRBJ1-5	.	TGTGCCAGCAGTTTAGGCCTAGGGCCCCAGCATTTT	CASSLGLGPQHF
.	TRBV6-2/TRBV6-3	TRBJ1-5	.	TGTGCCAGCAGTTACGGGGGCGGCAATCAGCCCCAGCATTTT	CASSYGGGNQPQHF
.	TRBV6-5	TRBJ2-2	TRBD2	TGTGCCAGCAGTTCGCTAGCGGGGGGCAACACCGGGGAGCTGTTTTTT	CASSSLAGGNTGELFF
.	TRBV7-2	TRBJ2-1	.	TGTGCCAGCAGCCTCTCGGCGGTAATCTCCTACAATGAGCAGTTCTTC	CASSLSAVISYNEQFF
.	TRBV27	TRBJ1-1	TRBD1	TGTGCCAGCAGGGACAGGGGGCGCAGAGATGAAGCTTTCTTT	CASRDRGRRDEAFF
.	TRBV30	TRBJ1-5	.	TGTGCCTGGAGTGATCAGTCCAATCAGCCCCAGCATTTT	CAWSDQSNQPQHF
.	TRBV7-2	TRBJ1-2	.	TGTGCCAGCAGACCGGCGTACGGGGGAAGCAGCTATGGCTACACCTTC	CASRPAYGGSSYGYTF
few	TRBV4-3	TRBJ2-1	.	TGCGCCAGCAGCCAAGAACCGAGCTCCTACAATGAGCAGTTCTTC	CASSQEPSSYNEQFF
.	TRBV30	TRBJ2-3	TRBD2	TGTGCCTGGACTAGCGGAGGGCCTAGCACAGATACGCAGTATTTT	CAWTSGGPSTDTQYF
few	TRBV4-1	TRBJ1-1	.	TGCGCCAGCAGCCAAGATCCCAATAGGGTCCTCGGGAAAGCTTTCTTT	CASSQDPNRVLGKAFF
.	TRBV9	TRBJ2-3	TRBD2	TGTGCCAGCAGCGTAGGTAGCGGGGTTAGCACAGATACGCAGTATTTT	CASSVGSGVSTDTQYF
once	TRBV6-2/TRBV6-3	TRBJ2-2	.	TGTGCCAGCAGTTACGCCAGAGGGATCAGCACCGGGGAGCTGTTTTTT	CASSYARGISTGELFF
once	TRBV18	TRBJ1-1	.	TGTGCCAGCTCAGACCGGGAGAACACTGAAGCTTTCTTT	CASSDRENTEAFF
.	TRBV2	TRBJ1-2	.	TGTGCCAGCAGTGAAGACCGCCTATCCTATGGCTACACCTTC	CASSEDRLSYGYTF
.	TRBV20-1	TRBJ1-2	.	TGCAGTGCCACTTCAGGATCGGGCTACACCTTC	CSATSGSGYTF
few	TRBV27	TRBJ2-3	.	TGTGCCAGCCGAGCGGGCGGCAGCACAGATACGCAGTATTTT	CASRAGGSTDTQYF
.	TRBV24-1	TRBJ1-2	.	TGTGCCACCAGTGGGGAGGGGTATGGCTACACCTTC	CATSGEGYGYTF
.	TRBV6-5	TRBJ1-1	.	TGTGCCAGCAGTTACGAGGGGGACACTGAAGCTTTCTTT	CASSYEGDTEAFF
.	TRBV15	TRBJ1-4	.	TGTGCCACCAGTGGAGGGCTGGACGGTGAAAAACTGTTTTTT	CATSGGLDGEKLFF
.	TRBV19	TRBJ2-3	.	TGTGCCAGTAGTTCAGGGGCGCAGACAGATACGCAGTATTTT	CASSSGAQTDTQYF